The 29 T cell receptor beta chains below all came from one sample that was sequenced in a study of cytomegalovirus exposure and HLA in healthy donors. The PCR ran on 60 Vbeta and 13 Jbeta primers. TCRdb's table, derived via immunoSEQ multiplex PCR, lists solely in-frame clones and lacks some. This sample yields around 150,000 clones, of which approximately 88% are seen a single time; more than 0.7% belongs to the top ten. What was sequenced was PBMCs. The receptors derive from a woman aged 25 to 39 in good health and CMV-seronegative.

The chain carries TRBV5-4 and TRBJ2-3, with 7 bases identical to TRBD2. Trimming removed 4 bases from V and 6 bases from J; junction bases left unmatched: 14. The CDR3 sequence is 16 residues long. CDR1 SGHNT and CDR2 YYREEE come from the germline V gene (reference sequence). The CDR3 sequence: CASSTPAGLMGDTQYF. The CDR3 DNA follows: TGTGCCAGCAGCACCCCAGCGGGACTAATGGGGGATACGCAGTATTTT.

The gene calls are TRBV4-2 and TRBJ2-5, with 7 nucleotides matching TRBD2. Germline V gene data show CDR1 as LGHNA and CDR2 as YNFKEQ. CDR3 length equals 13 residues. J was trimmed by 3 bases and V by 4 bases; bases with no gene match: 2. The CDR3 coding sequence is TGTGCCAGCAGCCTGGGACTAAAAGAGACCCAGTACTTC. Protein: CASSLGLKETQYF.

The V call is TRBV5-1, the J call TRBJ2-5; TRBD1 might be the D (5 bases). V lost 3 bases and J lost 4, with 10 bases in between. The V gene's germline CDR1 is SGHRS and CDR2 YFSETQ. The CDR3 runs 13 residues. CDR3 coding DNA: TGCGCCAGCAGCTCCGACAGTGTAGAGACCCAGTACTTC. Translation gives CASSSDSVETQYF.

CDR3 sequence (DNA): TGCGCCAGCAGCGTGGGACAGGGGGACACTGAAGCTTTCTTT. Protein sequence: CASSVGQGDTEAFF. The J gene is TRBJ1-1, the V gene TRBV5-1; 11 bases agree with TRBD1. V lost 4 bases and J lost 3; bases outside the gene matches: 2. The CDR3 covers 14 residues. Germline CDR1 is SGHRS and CDR2 is YFSETQ.

This clone was recorded once. The chain uses TRBV7-2 and TRBJ2-5; D uncertain. V was trimmed by 4 bases and J by 0 bases, leaving 3 bases between them. Looked up from germline, CDR1 is SGHTA and CDR2 is FQGNSA. The length of the CDR3 is 12 residues. This CDR3 is CASSSYQETQYF. The DNA for the CDR3 is TGTGCCAGCAGCTCCTACCAAGAGACCCAGTACTTC.

The chain employs TRBV7-2 and TRBJ2-1; TRBD2 agrees at 10 bases. The germline V gene has CDR1 SGHTA and CDR2 FQGNSA. J was trimmed by 4 bases and V by 4 bases; bases with no gene match: 7. The CDR3 runs to 16 residues. CDR3 coding DNA: TGTGCCAGCAGCTACCTAGCGGGGGCCCCATACAATGAGCAGTTCTTC. Its protein is CASSYLAGAPYNEQFF.

The chain links TRBV7-9 to TRBJ2-5; maybe TRBD1 (5 bases). Per germline, CDR1 SEHNR and CDR2 FQNEAQ (reference sequence). V gave up 5 bases and J gave up 4 bases, with 14 bases separating them. This CDR3 is built from 14 residues. CDR3 DNA: TGTGCCAGCAGCCGAAGCGACAGAAGAGAGACCCAGTACTTC. Translation gives CASSRSDRRETQYF.

The chain recombines TRBV9 with TRBJ2-1, with 7 bases aligning to TRBD1. The CDR3 has 18 residues. The germline gives CDR1 SGDLS, CDR2 YYNGEE. With V trimmed by 1 base and J by 5 bases, 15 bases remained unmatched. CDR3 loop: CASSVHKQGEHPHNEQFF. The CDR3 bases are TGTGCCAGCAGCGTACATAAGCAGGGGGAACACCCACACAATGAGCAGTTCTTC.

This clone was observed once. V usage is TRBV4-3 and J usage is TRBJ1-1, with D hard to call. This CDR3 has 15 amino acids. Trimming removed 0 bases at V and 4 bases at J, with 12 bases between. The germline V gene encodes CDR1 LGHNA and CDR2 YSLEER. In DNA form, the CDR3 reads TGCGCCAGCAGCCAAGATGAAGTCCCGGGCACTGAAGCTTTCTTT. As protein: CASSQDEVPGTEAFF.

This chain joins TRBV2 and TRBJ1-1; D not certain. V was pared by 7 bases and J by 0 bases, with 6 bases between. The germline gives CDR1 SNHLY, CDR2 FYNNEI. This CDR3 has 12 amino acids. As DNA, the CDR3 is TGTGCCAGCATTAGAATGAACACTGAAGCTTTCTTT. The encoded protein is CASIRMNTEAFF.

The V gene is TRBV28, the J gene TRBJ2-5; TRBD1 aligns across 10 bases. The germline V gene encodes CDR1 MDHEN and CDR2 SYDVKM. There are 15 residues in the CDR3. J gave up 4 bases and V 8 bases, and 10 bases lay outside the gene matches. CDR3 coding DNA: TGTGCCAGCTTTGACAGGGGGCGGAGGGTAGAGACCCAGTACTTC. Its translation: CASFDRGRRVETQYF.

This chain uses TRBV5-1 with TRBJ1-2; 7 nucleotides line up with TRBD1. Germline V gives CDR1 SGHRS, CDR2 YFSETQ. This CDR3 has 14 residues. Trimming took 0 bases from V and 2 from J; bases not matched to a gene: 1. The CDR3: CASSLEGQNYGYTF. The CDR3 coding sequence is TGCGCCAGCAGCTTGGAGGGACAGAACTATGGCTACACCTTC.

This clone was detected once. The rearrangement joins TRBV28 to TRBJ2-6, with 11 bases identical to TRBD1. The CDR3 consists of 18 residues. Trimming at V came to 2 bases and at J to 2 bases, leaving 5 bases not matched to a gene. Per germline, CDR1 MDHEN and CDR2 SYDVKM. The CDR3 loop is CASSLGGGQGAGANVLTF. CDR3 nucleotides: TGTGCCAGCAGTTTAGGGGGGGGACAGGGGGCTGGGGCCAACGTCCTGACTTTC.

The chain links TRBV5-4 to TRBJ2-1; TRBD2 matches 12 bases. J was trimmed by 7 bases and V by 6 bases; bases with no gene match: 23. CDR1 is SGHNT, CDR2 YYREEE, per germline (reference sequence). The length of the CDR3 is 20 residues. This CDR3 reads CASTPYQTSGGSPGKNEQFF. The CDR3 bases are TGTGCCAGCACCCCATACCAGACTAGCGGGGGAAGCCCTGGGAAGAATGAGCAGTTCTTC.

This chain links TRBV18 with TRBJ2-3; D is uncertain. V shed 3 bases and J shed 2 bases, with 12 bases lying between them. Germline CDR1 is KGHSH and CDR2 is LQKENI. CDR3 length equals 15 residues. The CDR3 spells CASSPRSSHTDTQYF. The CDR3 coding sequence is TGTGCCAGCTCACCTCGATCCTCACACACAGATACGCAGTATTTT.

This clone was counted once. The chain joins TRBV15 to TRBJ1-3; the match to TRBD1 covers 9 bases. Germline lookup yields CDR1 LNHNV and CDR2 YYDKDF (reference sequence). V was clipped by 5 bases and J by 2 bases; unmatched bases: 10. CDR3 length equals 17 residues. This chain's CDR3 is CATSRLTGTGTGNTIYF. Written as DNA, the CDR3 is TGTGCCACCAGCCGATTGACCGGGACAGGGACTGGAAACACCATATATTTT.

J is TRBJ2-7 and V is TRBV2; TRBD2 agrees at 7 bases. Germline V lookup: CDR1 SNHLY, CDR2 FYNNEI. The trim removed 4 bases at V and 5 bases at J, leaving 14 bases unmatched. CDR3 length equals 16 residues. The chain's CDR3 is CASSVIGLAVPHEQYF. DNA for the CDR3: TGTGCCAGCAGTGTAATAGGTCTAGCGGTGCCCCACGAGCAGTACTTC.

This clone was counted only a few times. The rearrangement links TRBV2 to TRBJ1-1, with D possibly matching TRBD1 (6 bases). The V end was cut by 7 bases, the J end by 0 bases, with 9 bases between. This CDR3 region has 13 residues. CDR1 and CDR2 from the germline V gene are SNHLY and FYNNEI. CDR3 DNA sequence: TGTGCCAGCACAGGGGCCATGAACACTGAAGCTTTCTTT. Protein sequence: CASTGAMNTEAFF. Full variable domain (remainder filled in from reference TRBV2 and TRBJ1-1): EPEVTQTPSHQVTQMGQEVILRCVPISNHLYFYWYRQILGQKVEFLVSFYNNEISEKSEIFDDQFSVERPDGSNFTLKIRSTKLEDSAMYFCASTGAMNTEAFFGQGTRLTVV.

Only one count was recorded for this clone. The chain combines TRBV27 with TRBJ1-1; weak D call: TRBD1 (6 bases). Trimming pared 3 bases from V and 5 bases from J, leaving 16 bases between. Germline V gene data show CDR1 as MNHEY and CDR2 as SMNVEV (reference sequence). The CDR3 runs 15 residues. In DNA, the CDR3 is TGTGCCAGCAGTTTTCTTCGGACAGCTGGAACTGAAGCTTTCTTT. This encodes CASSFLRTAGTEAFF.

The chain has TRBV7-3 and TRBJ2-2, with TRBD2 matching 8 bases. Germline values: CDR1 SGHTA, CDR2 FQGTGA. V dropped 8 bases and J dropped 4; count of bases not matched to a gene: 6. The CDR3 runs 14 residues. For the CDR3, the DNA is TGTGCCAGCGGGCATGCGGGAGGCACCGGGGAGCTGTTTTTT. Translation gives CASGHAGGTGELFF.

The chain carries TRBV4-2 and TRBJ2-7; 11 bases are shared with TRBD2. Germline CDR1 reads LGHNA; CDR2 reads YNFKEQ. The CDR3 sequence is 18 residues long. Trimming cost V 3 bases and J 5 bases; bases outside gene matches: 15. CDR3: CASSQILATSGRRHEQYF. The CDR3 DNA is TGTGCCAGCAGCCAGATACTCGCCACTAGCGGGAGAAGACACGAGCAGTACTTC.

The chain joins TRBV11-2 to TRBJ1-1; 7 nucleotides agree with TRBD1. Germline assignment: CDR1 SGHAT and CDR2 FQNNGV. The CDR3 has 15 amino acids. V was clipped by 5 bases and J by 4 bases; unmatched bases: 10. CDR3 nucleotide sequence: TGTGCCAGCAGCACTAACAGGGGCACTGGCACTGAAGCTTTCTTT. Encoded protein: CASSTNRGTGTEAFF. Together with reference TRBV11-2 and TRBJ1-1, the CDR3 gives the full variable domain: EAGVAQSPRYKIIEKRQSVAFWCNPISGHATLYWYQQILGQGPKLLIQFQNNGVVDDSQLPKDRFSAERLKGVDSTLKIQPAKLEDSAVYLCASSTNRGTGTEAFFGQGTRLTVV.

CDR3 residues: CASSEGGGTGAYGYTF. CDR3 coding DNA: TGTGCCAGCAGTGAAGGGGGGGGGACGGGGGCTTATGGCTACACCTTC. This rearrangement joins TRBV25-1 to TRBJ1-2; maybe TRBD1 (6 bases). The germline gives CDR1 MGHDK, CDR2 SYGVNS. The CDR3 covers 16 residues. V lost 2 bases to trimming and J lost 5 bases, with 18 bases between them.

V is TRBV29-1 and J is TRBJ2-1; TRBD2 might be the D (5 bases). Germline CDR1 is SQVTM and CDR2 is ANQGSEA. The CDR3 consists of 12 residues. Trimming removed 7 bases at V and 7 bases at J, with 14 bases between. The CDR3 nucleotides read TGCAGCGCCCTAGCCCGGCTGAATGAGCAGTTCTTC. As protein: CSALARLNEQFF.

The gene calls are TRBV19 and TRBJ1-4, with D possibly matching TRBD1 (6 bases). The CDR3 contains 17 residues. Germline CDR1 reads LNHDA; CDR2 reads SQIVND (reference sequence). V was clipped by 6 bases and J by 3 bases, with 20 bases between them. The CDR3 sequence: CASSSQLGGAANEKLFF. CDR3 nucleotides: TGTGCCAGTAGCTCTCAACTCGGGGGGGCAGCTAATGAAAAACTGTTTTTT.

The chain combines TRBV2 with TRBJ1-2, with D possibly being TRBD1 (5 bases). The CDR3 loop spans 13 amino acids. Germline CDR1 reads SNHLY; CDR2 reads FYNNEI. Deletions cut 5 bases from V and 8 bases from J, with 15 bases between. The CDR3 region is CASSRTTTEGYTF. DNA for the CDR3: TGTGCCAGCAGTCGGACCACGACAGAAGGCTACACCTTC.

V is TRBV5-4 and J is TRBJ2-7; D is undetermined. CDR3 size: 16 residues. V was cut by 0 bases and J by 1 base, with 14 bases left in between. CDR1 and CDR2 (germline): SGHNT, YYREEE (reference sequence). The CDR3 region is CASSLGPSGLSYEQYF. The CDR3, as DNA: TGTGCCAGCAGCTTGGGCCCATCCGGGTTATCCTACGAGCAGTACTTC.

The count of this clone is one. The J gene is TRBJ1-4, the V gene TRBV6-5; D is possibly TRBD1 (5 bases). This CDR3 spans 15 amino acids. Germline CDR1 reads MNHEY; CDR2 reads SVGAGI. V lost 4 bases and J lost 8, with 17 bases in between. The CDR3: CASSLYRQGQEKLFF. CDR3 nucleotide sequence: TGTGCCAGCAGTTTGTACAGGCAGGGTCAAGAAAAACTGTTTTTT.

The rearrangement joins TRBV10-1 to TRBJ2-1, with 7 bases aligning to TRBD2. The CDR3 runs 15 residues. Germline loops: CDR1 WNHNN, CDR2 SYGVQD (reference sequence). V was clipped by 2 bases and J by 4 bases; unmatched bases: 5. The CDR3 DNA reads TGCGCCAGCAGTGAGGATCTAGCGGATTACAATGAGCAGTTCTTC. This sequence encodes CASSEDLADYNEQFF.